This TCR beta chain emerged from a study of OX40 agonist ivuxolimab in advanced cancers. Background on the study: Patients undergoing dose escalation presented with hepatocellular carcinoma, melanoma, renal cell or head and neck cancer.

With respect to this clone: Its matching antigen is unknown.

Study results and caveats: Expansion of clones was among the lowest in partial responders at 0.1-3.0 mg/kg.

The assay was immunoSEQ multiplex PCR, and TCRdb's table has in-frame clones only and misses some. The sample lists 50,000 to 65,000 clones; more than 80% were seen once. The ends were cut back, 2 bases at V and 5 bases at J, with 19 bases in the middle. The CDR3 has 16 residues. CDR1 is SGHKS, CDR2 YYEKEE, per germline (reference sequence). The V call is TRBV5-5, the J call TRBJ2-5; D may be TRBD1 (5 bases). The source material was CD4+ or CD8+ T cells sorted from blood, sampled in a trial of the OX40 agonist ivuxolimab. This clonotype was obtained from an adult with an advanced solid tumor such as melanoma, head and neck, liver or kidney cancer. This CDR3 is CASSLPETVLAETQYF. The CDR3 region has the DNA TGTGCCAGCAGCTTACCAGAGACAGTCCTTGCTGAGACCCAGTACTTC.